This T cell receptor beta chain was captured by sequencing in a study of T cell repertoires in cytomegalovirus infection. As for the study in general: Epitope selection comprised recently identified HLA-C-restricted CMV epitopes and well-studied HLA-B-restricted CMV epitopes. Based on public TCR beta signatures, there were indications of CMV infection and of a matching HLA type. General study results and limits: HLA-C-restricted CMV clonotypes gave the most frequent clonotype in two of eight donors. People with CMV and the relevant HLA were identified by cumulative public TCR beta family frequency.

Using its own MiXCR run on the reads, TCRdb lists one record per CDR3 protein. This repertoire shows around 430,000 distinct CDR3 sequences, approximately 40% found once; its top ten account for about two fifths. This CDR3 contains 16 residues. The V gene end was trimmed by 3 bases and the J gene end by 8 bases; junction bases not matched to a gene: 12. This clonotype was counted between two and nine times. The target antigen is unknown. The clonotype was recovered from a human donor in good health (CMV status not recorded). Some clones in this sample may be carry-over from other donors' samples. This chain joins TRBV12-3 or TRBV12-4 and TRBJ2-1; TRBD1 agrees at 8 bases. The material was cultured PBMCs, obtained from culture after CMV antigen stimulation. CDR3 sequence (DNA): TGTGCCAGCAGTTTTGGCAGGGGGCCTTGGGGGGATGAGCAGTTCTTC. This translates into CASSFGRGPWGDEQFF.